This T cell receptor (beta chain) was retrieved from a study of technical replicates of blood from a few donors. This table comes from immunoSEQ multiplex PCR, and its TCRdb copy is limited to in-frame clones, with some not included. The sample consists of 74,000 or so clones, about nine tenths of them appearing once. The sequenced material came from T cells isolated from PBMCs. The source is a human donor in good health.

The CDR3 is CASSYRLGDEAFF. CDR3 sequence (DNA): TGTGCCAGCAGCTACCGGCTAGGAGATGAAGCTTTCTTT. The chain carries TRBV7-9 and TRBJ1-1; no firm D call. CDR1 is SEHNR, CDR2 FQNEAQ, per germline (reference sequence). Trimming took 4 bases from V and 7 from J, leaving 13 bases between them. The CDR3 loop spans 13 amino acids.